Below, 27 T cell receptor beta chains from the same sample are listed, as sequenced in a study of identical twins. Each CDR3 protein gets one entry after TCRdb re-called the 5' RACE reads with MiXCR. Of about 200,000 distinct CDR3 sequences listed, more than 6.5% were seen once; the top ten hold 1.9%. The sample also formed part of further work on yellow fever vaccine responses in identical twins.

Sequenced: memory (CD45RO+) T cells sorted from blood. The receptor source for this set is a woman under 30 in good health.

J is TRBJ2-7 and V is TRBV11-2; perhaps TRBD1 as D (5 bases). This CDR3 contains 13 residues. Per the germline V gene, CDR1 is SGHAT and CDR2 is FQNNGV. Trimming pared 1 base from V and 5 bases from J, leaving 9 bases between. Here the CDR3 DNA reads TGTGCCAGCAGCTTAGTCAGGGTCAACGAGCAGTACTTC. Translated, it gives CASSLVRVNEQYF.

This clonotype appeared many times. The chain recombines TRBV28 with TRBJ2-2; D could derive from TRBD1 or TRBD2 (5 bases each). CDR1 is MDHEN and CDR2 is SYDVKM in the germline V gene. V lost 7 bases and J lost 2, with 11 bases in between. There are 14 residues in the CDR3. In DNA, the CDR3 is TGTGCCAGCATGGGACCCCTCAACACCGGGGAGCTGTTTTTT. Amino acids: CASMGPLNTGELFF.

This clonotype was observed a few times. The chain couples TRBV27 to TRBJ2-7, with no clear D. V lost 6 bases to trimming and J lost 2 bases, with 14 bases between them. Germline V gene data show CDR1 as MNHEY and CDR2 as SMNVEV (reference sequence). The CDR3 totals 14 residues. Here the CDR3 DNA reads TGTGCCAGCAGCGACACTGGACGGACCTACGAGCAGTACTTC. Protein: CASSDTGRTYEQYF.

This clonotype came up a few times. The V and J genes are TRBV28 and TRBJ2-7; 11 bases agree with TRBD2. With 4 bases clipped from V and 4 bases from J, the junction kept 6 bases outside the gene matches. The CDR3 length is 15 residues. Per germline, CDR1 MDHEN and CDR2 SYDVKM. The CDR3 here is CASSSSTSGSYEQYF. The CDR3 DNA reads as TGTGCCAGCAGTTCCTCTACTAGCGGGAGTTACGAGCAGTACTTC.

This clonotype was counted ten times or more. V and J are TRBV3-1 and TRBJ1-1; D perhaps matches TRBD1 (6 bases). This CDR3 is 15 amino acids long. Germline-derived CDR1 and CDR2 are LGHDT and YNNKEL (reference sequence). The V gene lost 4 bases and the J gene lost 3 bases, with 15 bases spanning the gap. The CDR3 loop is CASSPPTGFYTEAFF. The CDR3 coding sequence is TGTGCCAGCAGCCCCCCCACAGGGTTTTACACTGAAGCTTTCTTT. The whole variable domain, filled in from reference TRBV3-1 and TRBJ1-1, reads DTAVSQTPKYLVTQMGNDKSIKCEQNLGHDTMYWYKQDSKKFLKIMFSYNNKELIINETVPNRFSPKSPDKAHLNLHINSLELGDSAVYFCASSPPTGFYTEAFFGQGTRLTVV.

The chain has TRBV14 and TRBJ1-2; D perhaps matches TRBD1 (5 bases). Germline CDR1 is SGHDN and CDR2 is FVKESK. V gave up 0 bases and J gave up 0 bases, with 20 bases separating them. This CDR3 has 19 residues. CDR3: CASSQDLGPVAATNYGYTF. The CDR3 coding sequence is TGTGCCAGCAGCCAAGATTTGGGGCCGGTGGCAGCAACTAACTATGGCTACACCTTC.

This clonotype showed up just a few times. The chain uses TRBV9 and TRBJ2-7; 8 bases are shared with TRBD1. V was clipped by 3 bases and J by 2 bases; unmatched bases: 4. There are 14 residues in the CDR3. Per the germline V gene, CDR1 is SGDLS and CDR2 is YYNGEE. CDR3 DNA: TGTGCCAGCAGCGGAGGGACAGGAACCTACGAGCAGTACTTC. It yields the protein CASSGGTGTYEQYF.

This clonotype has a handful of counts. This rearrangement joins TRBV5-1 to TRBJ2-5; 8 bases match TRBD1. The CDR3 runs to 16 residues. Germline V lookup: CDR1 SGHRS, CDR2 YFSETQ. J lost 5 bases, V lost 0 bases, and 9 bases had no gene match. This CDR3 is CASSLVGTGFMETQYF. The CDR3 nucleotides read TGCGCCAGCAGCTTGGTTGGGACAGGCTTCATGGAGACCCAGTACTTC.

This clonotype appeared a few times. The V gene is TRBV20-1, the J gene TRBJ2-5; no clear D. Trimming shortened V by 5 bases and J by 5 bases, and 18 bases separated the two germline ends. In germline, CDR1 is DFQATT, CDR2 SNEGSKA (reference sequence). This CDR3 comprises 14 residues. The CDR3 reads CSAHRSTWTETQYF. The DNA for the CDR3 is TGCAGTGCTCACCGCTCTACTTGGACCGAGACCCAGTACTTC.

The chain has TRBV14 and TRBJ2-3; the D gene is possibly TRBD2 (6 bases). CDR3 length equals 16 residues. Trimming cost V 6 bases and J 1 base, with 17 bases left between them. Germline CDR1 and CDR2: SGHDN and FVKESK. The CDR3 DNA reads as TGTGCCAGCAGAAGTTCGCGGGATATTGGCACAGATACGCAGTATTTT. It specifies CASRSSRDIGTDTQYF.

In its sample, this clonotype was seen a few times. The chain carries TRBV30 and TRBJ2-2; 7 nucleotides align to TRBD2. The V segment lost 8 bases and the J segment 1 base; nucleotides outside the gene matches: 7. Per germline, CDR1 GTSNPN and CDR2 SVGIG (reference sequence). This CDR3 comprises 14 residues. The CDR3: CAALGGRNTGELFF. DNA of the CDR3: TGTGCCGCCCTTGGCGGGAGGAACACCGGGGAGCTGTTTTTT.

This clonotype occurred many times. The chain is built from TRBV11-3 and TRBJ2-4; TRBD1 might be the D (5 bases). CDR1 and CDR2 from the germline V gene are SGHNT and YENEEA. The CDR3 runs 16 residues. V dropped 1 base and J dropped 0 bases, with 10 bases sitting between them. The CDR3 region is CASSLGGDRAKNIQYF. The CDR3 nucleotides are TGTGCCAGCAGCTTAGGCGGTGACAGAGCCAAAAACATTCAGTACTTC.

This clonotype was seen only a few times. The chain uses TRBV20-1 and TRBJ1-4, with 9 bases that match TRBD1. Germline V CDR1 and CDR2: DFQATT, SNEGSKA (reference sequence). The V and J ends lost 4 bases and 6 bases, in that order; junction bases with no gene match: 6. The CDR3 contains 14 residues. CDR3 protein: CSANPQGADEKLFF. In DNA form, the CDR3 reads TGCAGTGCTAATCCACAGGGGGCGGATGAAAAACTGTTTTTT.

This clonotype was recorded a few times. J is TRBJ2-7 and V is TRBV6-2 or TRBV6-3; D is perhaps TRBD1 (6 bases). CDR3 length equals 15 residues. V was shortened by 0 bases and J by 2 bases, with 11 bases between the two germline ends. Per germline, CDR1 MNHEY and CDR2 SVGEGT. The CDR3 nucleotides are TGTGCCAGCAGTTACTCGGACAGTGGGGCCTACGAGCAGTACTTC. Encoded protein: CASSYSDSGAYEQYF.

This clonotype was picked up many times. The J gene is TRBJ2-7, the V gene TRBV12-3 or TRBV12-4; 8 bases fit TRBD1. This CDR3 has 14 amino acids. V trimming: 3 bases; J trimming: 3 bases; junction bases outside the gene matches: 4. For the CDR3, the DNA is TGTGCCAGCAGTTTTCCGGGACAGGACTACGAGCAGTACTTC. This gives the protein CASSFPGQDYEQYF.

There are many counts of this clonotype. The V call is TRBV12-3 or TRBV12-4, the J call TRBJ2-7, with 9 bases lining up with TRBD2. V lost 2 bases and J lost 2; bases outside the gene matches: 1. The CDR3 is 14 amino acids. CDR3 sequence (DNA): TGTGCCAGCAGTTTACTAGCGGGGCCCTACGAGCAGTACTTC. This codes for CASSLLAGPYEQYF.

This clonotype was picked up many times. One end of the junction varies from germline; a read error may be responsible. The chain joins TRBV5-1 to TRBJ2-3; a weak D match, TRBD1 (6 bases). Germline CDR1 SGHRS, CDR2 YFSETQ. The CDR3 covers 12 residues. The CDR3 DNA follows: TGTGCCAGCAGGGGTAGCACAGATACGCAGTATTTT. This encodes CASRGSTDTQYF.

This clonotype turned up a few times. The V and J genes are TRBV6-1 and TRBJ2-2, with a tentative D call TRBD2 (5 bases). The germline CDR1 and CDR2 sequences are MNHNS and SASEGT. This CDR3 has 14 residues. Trimming shortened V by 7 bases and J by 1 base, and 10 bases separated the two germline ends. CDR3 amino acids: CASKGLVNTGELFF. As DNA, the CDR3 is TGTGCCAGCAAAGGACTGGTGAACACCGGGGAGCTGTTTTTT.

This clonotype was counted ten times or more. CDR3 protein: CASSQDMFIGFQETQYF. DNA of the CDR3: TGTGCCAGCAGCCAAGATATGTTTATCGGGTTCCAAGAGACCCAGTACTTC. The chain combines TRBV3-1 with TRBJ2-5; D remains unclear. CDR1 and CDR2 from the germline V gene are LGHDT and YNNKEL (reference sequence). The CDR3 consists of 17 residues. V dropped 0 bases and J dropped 1 base, with 15 bases sitting between them.

This clonotype has only a few counts. The chain combines TRBV9 with TRBJ1-5; D uncertain. Trimming removed 0 bases at V and 7 bases at J, with 8 bases between. This CDR3 spans 13 amino acids. Per the germline V gene, CDR1 is SGDLS and CDR2 is YYNGEE. CDR3 bases: TGTGCCAGCAGCGTAGACCCGATGCAGCCCCAGCATTTT. Residues: CASSVDPMQPQHF.

This clonotype has ten or more counts. This sequence joins TRBV7-2 and TRBJ2-7; maybe TRBD2 (5 bases). Germline CDR1 and CDR2: SGHTA and FQGNSA. There are 13 residues in the CDR3. The V end was cut by 6 bases, the J end by 4 bases, with 13 bases between. CDR3 nucleotide sequence: TGTGCCAGCAGAGGGAGCGGAAGGTACGAGCAGTACTTC. It encodes CASRGSGRYEQYF.

This clonotype was recorded many times. The CDR3 sequence: CASSQESADTQYF. CDR3 DNA: TGTGCCAGCAGCCAAGAGTCGGCAGATACGCAGTATTTT. V gene TRBV3-1 combines with J gene TRBJ2-3, with D hard to call. CDR3 length: 13 amino acids. Per germline, CDR1 LGHDT and CDR2 YNNKEL (reference sequence). Trimming took off 0 bases at V and 4 bases at J, with 5 bases between the two ends.

The sample holds many counts of this clonotype. The genes are TRBV6-1 and TRBJ2-5, with D perhaps matching TRBD2 (7 bases). Germline V gene data show CDR1 as MNHNS and CDR2 as SASEGT. The CDR3 is 15 residues long. V was cut by 8 bases and J by 3 bases, with 19 bases left in between. In nucleotides, the CDR3 is TGTGCCAGCTCCGGGGGGCCCGGGGTTAAAGAGACCCAGTACTTC. Translation gives CASSGGPGVKETQYF.

About this clonotype itself: This may be a read error: a much more frequent sequence differs by one nucleotide. The V gene is TRBV5-1, the J gene TRBJ2-4, with D possibly being TRBD2 (5 bases). The CDR3 loop spans 14 amino acids. Between the trimmed V and J ends, which lost 4 bases and 8 bases, there was a span of 16 bases. Germline-derived CDR1 and CDR2 are SGHRS and YFSETQ. The CDR3 coding sequence is TGCGCCAGCAGCCAAAAGGGTGTGGGAGACATTCAGTACTTC. It codes for CASSQKGVGDIQYF.

Ten or more counts support this clonotype. The chain couples TRBV24-1 to TRBJ2-7; 8 nucleotides match TRBD2. J was trimmed by 2 bases and V by 3 bases; bases with no gene match: 8. This CDR3 spans 16 amino acids. Per germline, CDR1 KGHDR and CDR2 SFDVKD. Here the CDR3 DNA reads TGTGCCACCAGTGATGGTACTAGCGGATACCCCTACGAGCAGTACTTC. Translating gives CATSDGTSGYPYEQYF.

This clonotype has ten or more counts. V and J are TRBV5-1 and TRBJ1-6; TRBD1 matches 9 bases. The CDR3 length is 16 residues. Germline V gene lookup returns CDR1 SGHRS and CDR2 YFSETQ. V dropped 3 bases and J dropped 4; count of bases not matched to a gene: 5. The CDR3 DNA follows: TGCGCCAGCAGCTCGCCGGGACAGGGATATAATTCACCCCTCCACTTT. Its translation is CASSSPGQGYNSPLHF.

This clonotype was found many times. The V call is TRBV12-3 or TRBV12-4, the J call TRBJ2-2; D remains ambiguous. V was cut by 11 bases and J by 3 bases, with 13 bases left in between. The CDR3 runs 13 residues. The CDR3 coding sequence is TGTGCCGATGCGCTCTGGGACACCGGGGAGCTGTTTTTT. Translated: CADALWDTGELFF.